This T cell receptor beta chain was documented in a study of cytomegalovirus exposure and HLA in healthy donors. PCR employed 60 Vbeta and 13 Jbeta primers. Clones were sequenced by immunoSEQ multiplex PCR, and TCRdb holds only the in-frame ones, with some missing. The sample has 150,000 to 200,000 clones, 60% to 80% seen once. About this clone: What it recognizes is unknown.

Findings of the study overall: Across HLA loci, a later analysis found differing TCR association rates, with DRB1 most and HLA-C fewest. As a later analysis showed, several of the most significant clusters appeared to be linked to common viral pathogens.

This TCR was recovered from a woman aged 45-65 years in good health and CMV-seropositive. The sample taken for sequencing was PBMCs.

CDR3 nucleotides: TGTGCCAGCAGCTTTCCCTCGGGACTAGCACAAGTTTACCAAGAGACCCAGTACTTC. Translated: CASSFPSGLAQVYQETQYF. The rearrangement joins TRBV7-9 to TRBJ2-5; 9 bases align to TRBD2. The CDR3 has 19 residues. Germline-derived CDR1 and CDR2 are SEHNR and FQNEAQ (reference sequence). V lost 3 bases and J lost 0; bases outside the gene matches: 14.